The entry below describes one TCR beta chain. Its antigen remains unidentified. It has no much larger one-base neighbor in the sample; base qualities were not kept. These data originate in a study of cytomegalovirus exposure and HLA in healthy donors (TCRdb year 2017). The study in broad terms: An earlier analysis of fewer than 750 of the donors reported 276 Gb of sequence data and roughly 120 million unique TCR beta sequences obtained from around 170 million T cells. An early release that covered 640 HLA-typed donors contained around 300 gigabases of sequencing data and about 93 million unique TCR sequences. Of the roughly 390 genotyped donors, 65% to 90% were placed in the genetic ancestry cluster associated with self-reported Caucasian donors. The study aimed to test whether signatures of past pathogen exposure could be identified by cataloging public T cell receptors. Using immunosequencing, the study profiled T cell repertoires from 666 subjects and related those repertoires to cytomegalovirus serostatus. Along with the approximately 700-subject first cohort, a separate validation cohort of roughly 110 different subjects was used. To predict cytomegalovirus infection status, the study combined high-throughput TCR immunosequencing, statistical association of individual TCRs with disease status, and machine learning. In a later analysis, previously published TCR beta repertoires from roughly 710 donors were re-analyzed and high-resolution HLA genotyping was added so that TCR occurrence patterns could be studied. Rather than drawing on any new phenotypic data, the later analysis identified candidate immune exposures from TCR beta sequences and the way those sequences occurred across donors. An earlier analysis of around 640 of the donors used high-throughput TCR beta sequencing to judge whether each TCR beta V gene segment behaved as functional or pseudogenic. Donor age, sex, ethnicity and CMV serostatus were compiled together with the repertoire data. Genome-wide SNP genotypes for about 55% of the roughly 670 donors were used in a later genetic analysis, which treated that subset as a discovery cohort. Every repertoire in the discovery cohort had been generated on one and the same sequencing platform. HLA typing included class I and class II loci at four-digit resolution. The number of typed donors differed by locus: roughly 629-640 for A, B, C, DRB1 and DQB1; 500 to 550 for DQA1; around 580 for DPA1; and about 450 for DPB1. Roughly five DR-DQ haplotypes were treated as single units for association and clustering because of strong linkage in the cohort. On average, 235,054 unique TCR beta nucleotide sequences were sequenced per donor among about 400 genotyped donors of the cohort, with 15% to 20% of those sequences being non-productive.

The cohort comprised under 700 healthy bone marrow donors. At the time of sampling, every cohort member was nominally healthy, though immune exposures that went unrecorded were likely present. The donor tested CMV seropositive and was one of the 289 seropositive cohort members. A peripheral blood sample was collected from each donor, and TCR beta sequencing was performed on peripheral blood mononuclear cells. Genomic DNA was extracted from the blood cell samples with the Qiagen DNeasy Blood Extraction Kit. General study outcomes and caveats: This cohort had only TCR beta chains sequenced, and the lack of alpha or paired-chain data limited which features could be detected. According to a later genetic analysis, donors in an Asian-associated ancestry cluster had fewer N-insertions in productive TCRs than the roughly 670-donor mean. In vitro tests confirmed that three of the cytomegalovirus-associated TCR beta chains recognize cytomegalovirus antigens. Most TCR sequences were seen in very few donors, while some public TCRs were found in many individuals. In an earlier analysis of 587 of the donors, most TCR beta V segments appeared in productive rearrangements about 90% or about 30% of the time, broadly matching IMGT annotations. For the cohort, immune exposure information was limited to CMV serostatus. Several of the top co-occurrence clusters appeared to be linked to parvovirus B19, influenza, CMV and Epstein-Barr virus, according to a later analysis. Cytomegalovirus status was reported to be diagnosed by the classifier with high specificity and sensitivity in both the original and validation cohorts. At a false discovery rate of 0.05, a later analysis linked some 18,000 TCR beta sequences to specific HLA alleles. According to a later analysis, most CMV-associated TCR beta chains appeared to be HLA-restricted, and the HLA associations seemed to be driven largely by CMV exposure. Over 15 rarely observed V segments, including chromosome 9 orphons, were excluded from the earlier analysis of about 500 of the donors because counts were too low. A group of highly shared sequence variants was considered likely to be a technical artifact of the sequencing pipeline. A further reported finding was that TCR beta sequences accurately predicted the HLA-A and HLA-B alleles for most subjects in the first cohort. Roughly uniform sequencing depth across donors was assumed in presence/absence analyses, although this assumption may not hold. In the study, roughly 160 TCR beta chains were listed as associated with cytomegalovirus. In a later analysis, HLA-associated TCR beta chains showed more clonal expansion and lower generation probabilities than non-associated chains that were equally common. Because some donors lacked HLA typing at each locus, the association tests relied only on the typed subset. V-gene and J-gene trimming of TCR beta chains was associated with a missense DCLRE1C variant in a later genetic analysis, and the association was replicated in an independent cohort. Some IMGT-functional V segments, including TRBV6-2 and TRBV6-3, could not be distinguished by the 87-base-pair reads and were therefore excluded. A later analysis found that TCR association rates varied across HLA loci, with DRB1 alleles showing the most associated TCRs and HLA-C alleles the fewest. Correlated functional status among segregating V segments might be attributable to linkage disequilibrium, but an unknown experimental factor could not be ruled out. When HLA alleles, especially DR and DQ, strongly co-occurred, TCR associations were difficult to assign to individual alleles. The authors suggested that the approach could potentially be generalized to other disease states and immunological phenotypes.

The library was obtained by the immunoSEQ multiplex PCR assay. For the multiplex PCR, a mixture combining 60 forward primers for TCR Vbeta segments and 13 reverse primers for TCR Jbeta segments was used. The CDR3 region of rearranged TCR beta genes was amplified from genomic DNA by a multiplex PCR assay. The amplified TCR beta libraries were sequenced on the Illumina HiSeq System as 87-base-pair reads. In the source study's methods: A later analysis tallied roughly 78 million unique TCR beta chains across the 666 repertoires, and around 12 million of those chains were shared by two or more donors. To remove PCR and sequencing errors, raw reads were error-corrected and collapsed into unique sequences using a nearest-neighbor algorithm that merged closely related sequences. Alignment of CDR3 sequences to IMGT reference sequences was used to assign V, D and J gene segments. For a sequence to be retained, a match of at least six nucleotides was required to both a V gene segment and a J gene segment. Rearrangements were called productive when the CDR3 lacked stop codons and stayed in frame with V and J; all others were non-productive. Following IMGT convention, CDR3 was defined as the stretch from the second conserved V-encoded cysteine up to the conserved J-encoded phenylalanine. The earlier analysis of fewer than 750 of the donors excluded sequences that lacked an unambiguous match to a single V gene segment. In an earlier analysis of around 600 of the donors, V segments were called functional above 56.7% productive rearrangements and were called segregating when the between-donor standard deviation exceeded 5%. A statistical classification framework was built to diagnose cytomegalovirus status from the catalog of TCR beta chain sequences. In a later analysis, TCR nucleotide sequences were compared against IMGT/GENE-DB human TR gene sequences so that V and J genes could be assigned. In a later analysis, CDR3 sequences and most-parsimonious VDJ recombination scenarios were assigned using the TCRdist pipeline. A later analysis defined each TCR beta chain by its CDR3 amino acid sequence plus V-gene family, and excluded reads lacking a unique V-gene family. In a later analysis, 450 to 600 highly shared, low-generation-probability nucleotide sequences were removed to address suspected cross-contamination and a sequencing artifact. In a later analysis, a clonal expansion index for each public chain was calculated from normalized within-repertoire ranks of inferred template counts. Generation probabilities in a later analysis came from a VDJ recombination model fitted to out-of-frame rearrangements, and those results were checked against IGoR. Hypergeometric tests were used in a later analysis to score TCR-TCR, TCR-HLA and TCR-CMV co-occurrence, with a repertoire-size bias correction applied to the TCR pairs. A later analysis estimated false discovery rates by permuting HLA or CMV assignments 20 times. A later analysis grouped co-occurring TCRs with DBSCAN, adding TCRdist sequence similarity when clustering within HLA-allele-positive subsets. Co-occurrence clustering excluded repertoires with fewer than 30,000 or more than 120,000 public chains, plus five with anomalous nucleotide sharing. TCRdb holds this immuneACCESS table with in-frame rearrangements only. Some clones are missing; in checked studies, unresolved V genes explain under half, and the rest has no known cause. V and J calls and clone size are as listed in that table; D and trimming were resolved from the DNA. This sample has fewer than 200,000 clones in its table, and approximately 77% of those were observed once. The ten largest make up about 4% of the sample.

Trimming removed 0 bases from V and 4 bases from J; the gene matches leave 7 bases unexplained. CDR1 LNHNV and CDR2 YYDKDF are derived from the germline V gene (reference sequence). The CDR3 numbers 16 residues from cysteine through phenylalanine. Only the CDR3 DNA is retained, 48 bases long and in frame from the first base. The clonotype comes from a man under 40 in good health and CMV-seropositive. Material for sequencing was PBMCs. The sequence links TRBV15 to TRBJ1-1; TRBD1 fits 8 bases in the junction. In nucleotides, the sequence is TGTGCCACCAGCAGAGATCTCAGGGGGCAGGGCACTGAAGCTTTCTTT. It specifies CATSRDLRGQGTEAFF. With the rest looked up from the reference TRBV15 and TRBJ1-1 genes rather than sequenced, the full variable domain is DAMVIQNPRYQVTQFGKPVTLSCSQTLNHNVMYWYQQKSSQAPKLLFHYYDKDFNNEADTPDNFQSRRPNTSFCFLDIRSPGLGDTAMYLCATSRDLRGQGTEAFFGQGTRLTVV.